This T cell receptor (beta chain) was recovered during a study of T cell repertoires in cytomegalovirus infection. The CDR3 is 14 amino acids. CDR1 and CDR2 from the germline V gene are SGHVS and FQNEAQ. Trimming took 5 bases from V and 5 from J, leaving 15 bases between them. In this sample, this clonotype turned up many times. TCRdb re-called the reads with MiXCR, one entry per CDR3 protein. The sample has 200,000 to 300,000 distinct CDR3 sequences; 9.1% are singletons. The sample taken for sequencing was PBMCs. The rearrangement links TRBV7-8 to TRBJ1-2, with D perhaps matching TRBD1 (5 bases). This clonotype was obtained from a human donor in good health (CMV status not recorded). Some clones in this sample may be carry-over from other donors' samples. CDR3 DNA: TGTGCCAGCAGCCCTCCGGACATAGAATATGGCTACACCTTC. Its protein product is CASSPPDIEYGYTF.